This T cell receptor (beta chain) emerged from a study of blood T cells in healthy people across ages. The CDR3 length is 14 residues. Germline lookup yields CDR1 DFQATT and CDR2 SNEGSKA (reference sequence). The use of a sample-barcoded 5' primer and a J-beta primer mix characterized a second PCR of roughly 6 to 11 cycles. Every cDNA was tagged by a template-switch adaptor with 12 random nucleotides. TCRdb reanalysed the 5' RACE reads using MiXCR and keeps one entry per CDR3 protein. Here the sample spans approximately 800,000 distinct CDR3 sequences, about 46% being singletons. The chain joins TRBV20-1 to TRBJ2-4, with D possibly being TRBD2 (6 bases). TRBJ2-7 matches the DNA end more closely, so the J call is doubtful. The sequenced material came from blood. The sequence was obtained from a man at least 80 years old in good health. The CDR3 DNA follows: TGCAGTGCTAGAGCGGGAGAGCGCCACTACGAGCAGTACTTC. Protein sequence: CSARAGERHYEQYF.